A selection of T cell receptor beta chains follows, all from one sample in a study of T cells in Graves' hyperthyroidism and ophthalmopathy. TCRdb reprocessed the multiplex PCR reads with MiXCR, giving one entry per CDR3 protein. The repertoire consists of 500,000 to 600,000 distinct CDR3 sequences, with roughly 17% occurring once and the leading ten covering around a sixth. The specimen sequenced was blood. The receptor set was obtained from a woman younger than 35 with Graves' hyperthyroidism. CDR3s include the opening cysteine and the closing phenylalanine or tryptophan. Each record gives: J gene, V gene, CDR3 length, CDR3 protein.

J gene: TRBJ2-7; V gene: TRBV30; CDR3 length: 16; CDR3 protein: CAWSAWSGRASYEQYF
J gene: TRBJ2-5; V gene: TRBV2; CDR3 length: 17; CDR3 protein: CASSEALLRLPQETQYF
J gene: TRBJ1-2; V gene: TRBV6-2/TRBV6-3; CDR3 length: 13; CDR3 protein: CAGSYPQGFGYTF
J gene: TRBJ2-3; V gene: TRBV24-1; CDR3 length: 15; CDR3 protein: CATSEGRGVADTQYF
J gene: TRBJ1-1; V gene: TRBV7-9; CDR3 length: 15; CDR3 protein: CASSLGQETNTEAFF
J gene: TRBJ2-2; V gene: TRBV10-3; CDR3 length: 14; CDR3 protein: CAISDLGNTGELFF
J gene: TRBJ1-1; V gene: TRBV28; CDR3 length: 18; CDR3 protein: CASSLISRDRTPNTEAFF
J gene: TRBJ2-3; V gene: TRBV3-1; CDR3 length: 16; CDR3 protein: CASSQGLAGVRDTQYF
J gene: TRBJ2-7; V gene: TRBV6-2/TRBV6-3; CDR3 length: 13; CDR3 protein: CASSYGDRASRDF
J gene: TRBJ2-1; V gene: TRBV12-3/TRBV12-4; CDR3 length: 10; CDR3 protein: CASSSYEQFF
J gene: TRBJ2-7; V gene: TRBV7-2; CDR3 length: 13; CDR3 protein: CASSRYRNYEQYF
J gene: TRBJ2-7; V gene: TRBV12-3/TRBV12-4; CDR3 length: 15; CDR3 protein: CASSQTAGRTYEQYF
J gene: TRBJ2-7; V gene: TRBV7-9; CDR3 length: 16; CDR3 protein: CASSPGTSGTPYEQYF
J gene: TRBJ1-1; V gene: TRBV19; CDR3 length: 15; CDR3 protein: CASSRARGVNTEAFF